This T cell receptor (beta chain) was retrieved from a study of cytomegalovirus exposure and HLA in healthy donors (dated by TCRdb to 2015 to 2018). Background on the whole study: In an earlier analysis of some 610 of the donors, about 270 Gb of sequence data and 90 million to 120 million unique TCR beta sequences from about 180 million T cells were reported. Approximately 310 gigabases of sequencing data and approximately 84 million unique TCR sequences were included in an early release covering around 650 HLA-typed donors. Among the roughly 400 genotyped donors, around 79% belonged to the genetic ancestry cluster associated with self-reported Caucasian donors. The study aimed to test whether cataloging public T cell receptors could reveal signatures of past pathogen exposure. The study used immunosequencing to profile the T cell repertoires of 666 subjects and linked those repertoires to cytomegalovirus serostatus. Along with the roughly 670-subject first cohort, a separate validation cohort of some 130 different subjects was used. To predict cytomegalovirus infection status, the study brought together high-throughput TCR immunosequencing, statistical association of individual TCRs with disease status, and machine learning. A later analysis re-examined previously published TCR beta repertoires from just over 650 donors and added high-resolution HLA genotyping to investigate patterns of TCR occurrence. The later analysis used no new phenotypic data to find candidate immune exposures, relying instead on TCR beta sequences and their occurrence across donors. To decide whether each TCR beta V gene segment behaved as functional or pseudogenic, an earlier analysis of some 580 of the donors relied on high-throughput TCR beta sequencing. Alongside the repertoire data, information on donor age, sex, ethnicity and CMV serostatus was compiled. Genome-wide SNP genotypes for about three fifths of the roughly 670 donors were used in a later genetic analysis, which treated that subset as a discovery cohort. All discovery cohort repertoires had been generated on a single sequencing platform. HLA typing included class I and class II loci at four-digit resolution. The number of donors typed differed by locus, with roughly 620-630 for A, B, C, DRB1 and DQB1, more than 500 for DQA1, some 570 for DPA1, and under 490 for DPB1. Roughly 5 DR-DQ haplotypes were handled as single units for association and clustering, since linkage in the cohort was strong. Among about 360 genotyped donors of the cohort, an average of about 240,000 unique TCR beta nucleotide sequences were sequenced per donor, 15% to 20% of them non-productive.

This clone has a handful of counts. Its antigen is currently not known. The input lacks base qualities; no much larger clone sits a single base away. In total, around 600 healthy bone marrow donors made up the cohort. At the time of sampling, every cohort member was nominally healthy, though immune exposures that went unrecorded were likely present. The donor tested CMV seropositive and was one of the 289 seropositive cohort members. A peripheral blood sample was collected from each donor, and TCR beta sequencing was performed on peripheral blood mononuclear cells. Genomic DNA was extracted from the blood cell samples with the Qiagen DNeasy Blood Extraction Kit. The library was built by means of the immunoSEQ multiplex PCR assay. For the multiplex PCR, a mixture combining 60 forward primers for TCR Vbeta segments and 13 reverse primers for TCR Jbeta segments was used. The CDR3 region of rearranged TCR beta genes was amplified from genomic DNA with a multiplex PCR assay. The Illumina HiSeq System was used to sequence the amplified TCR beta libraries as 87-base-pair reads. The source study handled its data this way. A later analysis counted tens of millions of unique TCR beta chains across the 700 or so repertoires, and roughly 9.9 million of these chains were shared by at least two donors. A nearest-neighbor algorithm error-corrected the raw reads and collapsed the reads into unique sequences, merging closely related sequences to remove PCR and sequencing errors. To assign V, D and J gene segments, CDR3 sequences were aligned to IMGT reference sequences. For a sequence to be retained, a match of at least six nucleotides to both a V gene segment and a J gene segment was required. A rearrangement counted as productive if the CDR3 had no stop codons and remained in frame with V and J, and every other rearrangement counted as non-productive. CDR3 was defined according to IMGT convention as the region running from the second conserved V-encoded cysteine to the conserved J-encoded phenylalanine. In an earlier analysis of approximately 500 of the donors, sequences lacking an unambiguous match to a single V gene segment were excluded. An earlier analysis of a few hundred of the donors classified V segments as functional when productive rearrangements were above 56.7% and as segregating when the standard deviation between donors was above 5%. A statistical classification framework was built to diagnose cytomegalovirus status from the catalog of TCR beta chain sequences. In a later analysis, V and J genes were assigned by comparing TCR nucleotide sequences against IMGT/GENE-DB human TR gene sequences. Using the TCRdist pipeline, a later analysis assigned CDR3 sequences along with most-parsimonious VDJ recombination scenarios. In a later analysis, each TCR beta chain was defined by its CDR3 amino acid sequence together with its V-gene family, and reads without a unique V-gene family were excluded. As a way to deal with suspected cross-contamination and a sequencing artifact, a later analysis dropped over 550 nucleotide sequences that were highly shared and had low generation probability. In a later analysis, a clonal expansion index for each public chain was calculated from normalized within-repertoire ranks of inferred template counts. Generation probabilities in a later analysis came from a VDJ recombination model fitted to out-of-frame rearrangements, and those results were checked against IGoR. In a later analysis, hypergeometric tests were used to score TCR-TCR, TCR-HLA and TCR-CMV co-occurrence, with a repertoire-size bias correction applied to TCR pairs. To estimate false discovery rates, a later analysis permuted the HLA or CMV assignments 20 times. In a later analysis, co-occurring TCRs were grouped using DBSCAN, and TCRdist sequence similarity was added for clustering within HLA-allele-positive subsets. For co-occurrence clustering, repertoires with fewer than 30,000 or more than 120,000 public chains were excluded, along with about five repertoires with anomalous nucleotide sharing. In TCRdb, the immuneACCESS table is reduced to in-frame sequences with V and J assigned. These tables do not hold every clone; where another copy was compared, an unresolved V gene accounts for under half, and the others remain unexplained. Clonal size and the V and J genes are those of that table, whereas D and trimming came from the DNA. Across this sample there are about 140,000 clones, with roughly 82% seen only once. The ten largest make up roughly 3.4% of the sample.

CDR1 and CDR2, looked up from the germline V gene, are MNHNS and SASEGT. The CDR3 sequence holds 15 residues, the cysteine and phenylalanine included. Solely the CDR3 DNA is kept, with 45 bases framed from the first base. At the junction V is shortened by 0 bases and J by 6 bases, with 12 bases in between. Summary of the overall study and its limitations: The authors suggested that the approach could potentially be generalized to other disease states and immunological phenotypes. In a later analysis, several top co-occurrence clusters were reported to appear linked to parvovirus B19, influenza, CMV and Epstein-Barr virus. The classifier was reported to diagnose cytomegalovirus status with high specificity and sensitivity in both the original cohort and the validation cohort. When HLA alleles, especially DR and DQ, strongly co-occurred, attributing TCR associations to individual alleles was difficult. Because the 87-base-pair reads could not distinguish some IMGT-functional V segments, including TRBV6-2 and TRBV6-3, those segments were excluded. A later analysis found that most CMV-associated TCR beta chains appeared HLA-restricted, with HLA associations seemingly driven largely by CMV exposure. According to a later genetic analysis, donors in an Asian-associated ancestry cluster had fewer N-insertions in productive TCRs than the roughly 700-donor mean. In vitro tests confirmed that a few of the cytomegalovirus-associated TCR beta chains recognize cytomegalovirus antigens. HLA typing was unavailable for some donors at each locus, so association tests used only the typed subset. In an earlier analysis of approximately 590 of the donors, most TCR beta V segments were observed in productive rearrangements about 87% or about 30% of the time, broadly matching IMGT annotations. The earlier analysis of approximately 560 of the donors excluded some 15 rarely observed V segments, including chromosome 9 orphons, because counts were too low. Most TCR sequences were seen in very few donors, while some public TCRs were found in many individuals. A later genetic analysis associated a missense DCLRE1C variant with V-gene and J-gene trimming of TCR beta chains, and an independent cohort replicated the association. The sequencing pipeline was judged likely to have produced a cluster of highly shared sequence variants as a technical artifact. The presence/absence analyses assumed that sequencing depth was roughly uniform across donors, and that assumption may not be true. In a later analysis, TCR association rates were found to vary across HLA loci, with the most associated TCRs seen for DRB1 alleles and the fewest for HLA-C alleles. This cohort had only TCR beta chains sequenced, and the lack of alpha or paired-chain data limited which features could be detected. In a later analysis, HLA-associated TCR beta chains showed more clonal expansion and lower generation probabilities than non-associated chains that were equally common. In a later analysis, some 17,000 TCR beta sequences were associated with specific HLA alleles at a false discovery rate of 0.05. Linkage disequilibrium might explain the correlated functional status among segregating V segments, but an unknown experimental factor could not be ruled out. A further reported finding was that TCR beta sequences accurately predicted the HLA-A and HLA-B alleles for most subjects in the first cohort. For the cohort, immune exposure information was limited to CMV serostatus. In the study, some 160 TCR beta chains were listed as associated with cytomegalovirus.

The sequence was collected from a man aged 18 to 30 in good health and CMV-seropositive. The sample consisted of PBMCs. The rearrangement combines TRBV6-1 with TRBJ1-5; TRBD1 could be the D gene, as 5 bases match. CDR3 reads: CASSEAVVRGQPQHF. Here is the DNA: TGTGCCAGCAGTGAAGCAGTAGTAAGGGGTCAGCCCCAGCATTTT.